These T cell receptor beta chains were read from a single sample in a study of T cell responses to AZD1222 COVID-19 vaccine. Profiled with immunoSEQ multiplex PCR; TCRdb holds only in-frame clones, not every one. The sample holds 100,000 to 120,000 clones, around 89% seen once. The source material was peripheral blood, sampled on day 0 of AZD1222 vaccination. Receptors originate from an adult in good health. Each CDR3 is given with its conserved first and last residue. The order of the fields is V gene, clone size, J gene, D gene, CDR3 DNA, CDR3 protein. D genes are given only for firm matches. Some rows have no size entry. The others give once, few or many, or a class for an expanded clone.

TRBV24-1	-	TRBJ1-2	-	TGTGCCACCAGTGATTCAGGGAACGACTATGGCTACACCTTC	CATSDSGNDYGYTF
TRBV3-1/TRBV3-2	-	TRBJ2-2	-	TGTGCCAGCAGACAAGCCCCACGGGCCGGGGAGCTGTTTTTT	CASRQAPRAGELFF
TRBV11-2	-	TRBJ2-1	-	TGTGCCAGCAGCTTAGATGGCGGGACCTGGGATCAATCAAAAGAGCAGTTCTTC	CASSLDGGTWDQSKEQFF
TRBV28	-	TRBJ1-1	-	TGTGCCAGCAGTGCAACGCCGATGGCGCCTGGGGACACTGAAGCTTTCTTT	CASSATPMAPGDTEAFF
TRBV14	-	TRBJ2-1	-	TGTGCCAGCAGCCAAGAGGTGGGGGCCCCCTACAATGAGCAGTTCTTC	CASSQEVGAPYNEQFF
TRBV11-3	-	TRBJ1-5	TRBD1	TGTGCCAGCAGCTTAGGGCCAGGGGGCCGTGATAGCAATCAGCCCCAGCATTTT	CASSLGPGGRDSNQPQHF
TRBV28	-	TRBJ2-7	-	TGTGCCAGCTCCCAGGGGGAGGGGTCCAGGGAGCAGTACTTC	CASSQGEGSREQYF
TRBV18	once	TRBJ1-3	-	TGTGCCAGCTCACCAGTCGACGCTGGAAACACCATATATTTT	CASSPVDAGNTIYF
TRBV12-3/TRBV12-4	-	TRBJ1-3	TRBD1	TGTGCCAGCACAGACAGGGCCTCCGGGACCATATATTTT	CASTDRASGTIYF
TRBV28	-	TRBJ1-1	-	TGTGCCAGCAGTCGTGATGAAATCGGGAGCACTGAAGCTTTCTTT	CASSRDEIGSTEAFF
TRBV7-9	-	TRBJ2-7	-	TGTGCCAGCAGCTTAGCGGGGGCGAGCGAGCAGTACTTC	CASSLAGASEQYF
TRBV18	-	TRBJ2-3	TRBD1	TGTGCCAGCTCGTCCGGGACAGGGGGGGATACGCAGTATTTT	CASSSGTGGDTQYF
TRBV2	-	TRBJ1-2	-	TGTGCCAGCTATCGTGGGGCGTTGGATGGCTACACCTTC	CASYRGALDGYTF
TRBV19	-	TRBJ2-3	-	TGTGCCAGTAGTATAGATGCAGGGTATGATACGCAGTATTTT	CASSIDAGYDTQYF
TRBV7-3	-	TRBJ2-1	TRBD2	TGTGCCAGCAGCCCAAATAGCGGGGCTTTGGGTGAGCAGTTCTTC	CASSPNSGALGEQFF
TRBV19	-	TRBJ1-2	TRBD1	TGTGCCAGTTCCCCCGGGACAGGGCCCTCCTATGGCTACACCTTC	CASSPGTGPSYGYTF
TRBV18	-	TRBJ2-1	-	TGTGCCAGCTCACCTTCGAATGGGGACAATGAGCAGTTCTTC	CASSPSNGDNEQFF
TRBV18	-	TRBJ2-7	-	TGTGCCAGCTCACCGGGACCTACATACGAGCAGTACTTC	CASSPGPTYEQYF
TRBV28	-	TRBJ2-5	TRBD2	TGTGCCAGCAGAGCGGGAGGGGTCTACCAAGAGACCCAGTACTTC	CASRAGGVYQETQYF
TRBV4-1	-	TRBJ1-1	-	TGCGCCAGCAGCCAAGTAGGTTTGAACACTGAAGCTTTCTTT	CASSQVGLNTEAFF
TRBV6-5	-	TRBJ2-1	-	TGTGCCAGCACAAGGGACTGGGGACAGTACAATGAGCAGTTCTTC	CASTRDWGQYNEQFF
TRBV5-1	-	TRBJ1-2	-	TGCGCCAGCAGACCCTCGACAGGCTATGGCTACACCTTC	CASRPSTGYGYTF
TRBV5-6	-	TRBJ1-6	-	TGTGCCAGCAGCTCTAGTATTTCACCCCTCCACTTT	CASSSSISPLHF
TRBV3-1/TRBV3-2	-	TRBJ1-6	-	TGTGCCAGCAGCCAAGGGGGGAAAGCCTATAATTCACCCCTCCACTTT	CASSQGGKAYNSPLHF
TRBV7-2	-	TRBJ2-5	-	TGTGCCAGCAGCTCTTTTTCCTACAGAGAGACCCAGTACTTC	CASSSFSYRETQYF
TRBV12-3/TRBV12-4	-	TRBJ1-1	-	TGTGCCAGCAGGCAGGACAGTTGGACTGAAGCTTTCTTT	CASRQDSWTEAFF
TRBV7-9	-	TRBJ1-4	-	TGTGCCAGCAGCCCGAACGGGCAGGTACCCGAAAAACTGTTTTTT	CASSPNGQVPEKLFF
TRBV7-9	-	TRBJ1-2	TRBD1	TGTGCCAGCAGCCCGACAGGGTTAGGTAACTATGGCTACACCTTC	CASSPTGLGNYGYTF
TRBV6-2/TRBV6-3	-	TRBJ2-1	TRBD2	TGTGCCAGCAGTCCCAGGACTAGCGGGTCCTACAATGAGCAGTTCTTC	CASSPRTSGSYNEQFF
TRBV7-9	-	TRBJ2-7	TRBD1	TGTGCCAGCAGCTCGACCGGGACAGGGGGTGCCTACGAGCAGTACTTC	CASSSTGTGGAYEQYF
TRBV5-1	-	TRBJ1-6	-	TGCGCCAGCAGCGTCCGAAGCTCCTATAATTCACCCCTCCACTTT	CASSVRSSYNSPLHF
TRBV7-9	-	TRBJ2-1	TRBD2	TGTGCCAGCAGCGGAGGCAGCGGGGGGACTTTCTACAATGAGCAGTTCTTC	CASSGGSGGTFYNEQFF
TRBV15	-	TRBJ1-3	-	TGTGCCACCAGCAGAGTACAGTTAAGGACTGGAAACACCATATATTTT	CATSRVQLRTGNTIYF
TRBV5-4	few	TRBJ2-7	-	TGTGCCAGCAGCTTGTTATTAACCCAGGGGCTTTCCTACGAGCAGTACTTC	CASSLLLTQGLSYEQYF
TRBV7-5	-	TRBJ2-3	-	TGTGCCAGAAGCCCCGGACTAGTTAAGACGCAGTATTTT	CARSPGLVKTQYF
TRBV13	-	TRBJ2-1	TRBD2	TGTGCCAGCAGCTCCGATCGGAGCGGGGGGTTGTACAATGAGCAGTTCTTC	CASSSDRSGGLYNEQFF
TRBV29-1	-	TRBJ1-5	-	TGCAGCGTTGCCGCAGGGGTTGATCAGCCCCAGCATTTT	CSVAAGVDQPQHF
TRBV28	-	TRBJ2-1	-	TGTGCCAGCAGTTTGGGGACACTCGATGAGCAGTTCTTC	CASSLGTLDEQFF
TRBV5-4	-	TRBJ2-3	TRBD2	TGTGCCAGCAGCTCATGGACTAGCCCAGATACGCAGTATTTT	CASSSWTSPDTQYF
TRBV28	-	TRBJ2-7	-	TGTGCCAGCTATCCCGGGCTAGCGAAACTTTACGAGCAGTACTTC	CASYPGLAKLYEQYF
TRBV3-1/TRBV3-2	few	TRBJ1-5	-	TGTGCCAGCAGCCAGGGGTCCCTTCAGCCCCAGCATTTT	CASSQGSLQPQHF